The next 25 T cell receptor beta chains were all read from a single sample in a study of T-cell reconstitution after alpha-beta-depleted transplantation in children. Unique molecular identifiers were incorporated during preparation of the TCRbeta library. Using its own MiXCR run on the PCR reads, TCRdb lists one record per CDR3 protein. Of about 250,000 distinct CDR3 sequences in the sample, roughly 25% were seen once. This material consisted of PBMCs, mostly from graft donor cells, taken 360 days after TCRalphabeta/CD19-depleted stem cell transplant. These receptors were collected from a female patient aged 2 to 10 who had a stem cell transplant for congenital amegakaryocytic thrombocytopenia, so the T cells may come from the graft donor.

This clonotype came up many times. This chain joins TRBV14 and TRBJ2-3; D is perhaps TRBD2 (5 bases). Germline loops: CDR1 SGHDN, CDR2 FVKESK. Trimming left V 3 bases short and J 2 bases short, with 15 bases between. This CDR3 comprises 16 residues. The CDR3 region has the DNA TGTGCCAGCAGCCATGTGGAGAAGCGGTTCACAGATACGCAGTATTTT. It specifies CASSHVEKRFTDTQYF.

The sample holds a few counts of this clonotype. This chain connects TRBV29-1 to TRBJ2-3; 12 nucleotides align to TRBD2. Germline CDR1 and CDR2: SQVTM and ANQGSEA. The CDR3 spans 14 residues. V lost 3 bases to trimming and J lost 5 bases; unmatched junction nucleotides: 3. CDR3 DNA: TGCAGCGTTGAGACTAGCGGGAGTCTAGATACGCAGTATTTT. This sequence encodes CSVETSGSLDTQYF.

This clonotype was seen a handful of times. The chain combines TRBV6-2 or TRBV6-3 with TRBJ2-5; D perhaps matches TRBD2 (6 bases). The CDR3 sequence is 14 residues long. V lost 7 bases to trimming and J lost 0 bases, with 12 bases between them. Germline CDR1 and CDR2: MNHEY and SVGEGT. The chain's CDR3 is CASTPRGYQETQYF. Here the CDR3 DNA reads TGTGCCAGCACTCCTCGGGGGTACCAAGAGACCCAGTACTTC.

In DNA, the CDR3 is TGCAGTGTGGGGAGGGTAGTTTACGAGCAGTACTTC. This gives the protein CSVGRVVYEQYF. This chain joins TRBV20-1 and TRBJ2-7; 7 bases match TRBD2. The CDR3 has 12 amino acids. The V segment lost 7 bases and the J segment 4 bases; nucleotides outside the gene matches: 7. CDR1 DFQATT and CDR2 SNEGSKA come from the germline V gene (reference sequence).

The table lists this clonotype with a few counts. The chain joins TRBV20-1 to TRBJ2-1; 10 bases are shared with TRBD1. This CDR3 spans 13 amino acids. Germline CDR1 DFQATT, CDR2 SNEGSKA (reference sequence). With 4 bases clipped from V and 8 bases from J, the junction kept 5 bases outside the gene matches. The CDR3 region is CSAIRDRGYEQFF. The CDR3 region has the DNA TGCAGTGCTATCCGGGACAGGGGCTATGAGCAGTTCTTC.

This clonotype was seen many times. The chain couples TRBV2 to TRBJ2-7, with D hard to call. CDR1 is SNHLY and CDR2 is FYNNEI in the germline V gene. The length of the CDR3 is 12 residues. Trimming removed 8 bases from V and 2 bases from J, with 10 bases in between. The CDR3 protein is CASSSFTYEQYF. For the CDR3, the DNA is TGTGCCAGCTCGAGCTTTACCTACGAGCAGTACTTC.

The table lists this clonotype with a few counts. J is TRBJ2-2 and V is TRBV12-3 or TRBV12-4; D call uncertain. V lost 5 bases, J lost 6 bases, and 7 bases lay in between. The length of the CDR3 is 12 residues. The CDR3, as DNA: TGTGCCAGCAGTGAGTTGGCCGGGGAGCTGTTTTTT. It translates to CASSELAGELFF.

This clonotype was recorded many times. The CDR3: CASSSDTGLAV. Here the CDR3 DNA reads TGTGCCAGCAGTTCAGACACCGGACTAGCTGTC. J is TRBJ2-7 and V is TRBV28; 8 positions match TRBD2. Germline V CDR1 and CDR2: MDHEN, SYDVKM. This CDR3 has 11 amino acids.

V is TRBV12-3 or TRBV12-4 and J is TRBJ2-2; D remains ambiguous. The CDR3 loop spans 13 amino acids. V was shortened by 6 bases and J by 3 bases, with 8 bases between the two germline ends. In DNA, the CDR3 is TGTGCCAGCAGGGCACAGTACACCGGGGAGCTGTTTTTT. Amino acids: CASRAQYTGELFF.

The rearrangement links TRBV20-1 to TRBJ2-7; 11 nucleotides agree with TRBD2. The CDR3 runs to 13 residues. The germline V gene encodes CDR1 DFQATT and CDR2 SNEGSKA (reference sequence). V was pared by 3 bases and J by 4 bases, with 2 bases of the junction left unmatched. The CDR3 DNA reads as TGCAGTGCTAGCTGGACTAGCGGGTACGAGCAGTACTTC. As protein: CSASWTSGYEQYF.

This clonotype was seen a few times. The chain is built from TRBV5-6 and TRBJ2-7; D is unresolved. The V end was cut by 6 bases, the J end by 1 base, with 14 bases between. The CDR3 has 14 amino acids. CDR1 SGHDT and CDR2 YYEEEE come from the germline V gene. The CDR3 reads CASTLGWGSYEQYF. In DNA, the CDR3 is TGTGCCAGCACCCTTGGATGGGGTTCCTACGAGCAGTACTTC.

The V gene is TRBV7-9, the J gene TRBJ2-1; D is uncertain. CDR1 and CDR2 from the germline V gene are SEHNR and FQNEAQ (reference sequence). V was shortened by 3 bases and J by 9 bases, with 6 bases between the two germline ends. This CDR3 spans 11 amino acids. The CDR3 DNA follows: TGTGCCAGCAGCTTTCATTTTGAGCAGTTCTTC. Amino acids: CASSFHFEQFF.

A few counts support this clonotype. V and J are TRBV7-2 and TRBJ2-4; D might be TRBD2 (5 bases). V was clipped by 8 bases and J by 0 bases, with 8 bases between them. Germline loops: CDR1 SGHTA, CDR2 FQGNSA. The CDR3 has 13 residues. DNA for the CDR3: TGTGCCAGCGCCGGGGTAGCCAAAAACATTCAGTACTTC. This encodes CASAGVAKNIQYF. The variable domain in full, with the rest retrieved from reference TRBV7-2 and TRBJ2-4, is GAGVSQSPSNKVTEKGKDVELRCDPISGHTALYWYRQSLGQGLEFLIYFQGNSAPDKSGLPSDRFSAERTGGSVSTLTIQRTQQEDSAVYLCASAGVAKNIQYFGAGTRLSVL.

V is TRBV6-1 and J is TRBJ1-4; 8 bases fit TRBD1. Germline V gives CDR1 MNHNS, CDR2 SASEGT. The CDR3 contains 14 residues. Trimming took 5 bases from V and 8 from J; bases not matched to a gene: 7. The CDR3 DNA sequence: TGTGCCAGCAGTAGGGGACAGGTTGGAGAAAAACTGTTTTTT. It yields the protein CASSRGQVGEKLFF.

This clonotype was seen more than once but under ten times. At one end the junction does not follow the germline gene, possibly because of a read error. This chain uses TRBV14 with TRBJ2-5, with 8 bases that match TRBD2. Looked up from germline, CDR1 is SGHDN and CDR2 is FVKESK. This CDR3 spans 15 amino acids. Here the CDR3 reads CASRTGGAIQESQYF. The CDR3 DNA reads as TGTGCCAGCAGGACGGGAGGGGCAATCCAAGAGAGCCAGTACTTC. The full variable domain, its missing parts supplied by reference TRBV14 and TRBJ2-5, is EAGVTQFPSHSVIEKGQTVTLRCDPISGHDNLYWYRRVMGKEIKFLLHFVKESKQDESGMPNNRFLAERTGGTYSTLKVQPAELEDSGVYFCASRTGGAIQESQYFGPGTRLLVL.

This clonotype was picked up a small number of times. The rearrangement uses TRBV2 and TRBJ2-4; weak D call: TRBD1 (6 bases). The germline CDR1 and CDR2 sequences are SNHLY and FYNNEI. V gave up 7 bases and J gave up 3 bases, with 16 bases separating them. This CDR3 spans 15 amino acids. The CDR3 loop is CASNEGENFKNIQYF. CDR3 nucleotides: TGTGCCAGCAACGAGGGGGAGAATTTCAAAAACATTCAGTACTTC.

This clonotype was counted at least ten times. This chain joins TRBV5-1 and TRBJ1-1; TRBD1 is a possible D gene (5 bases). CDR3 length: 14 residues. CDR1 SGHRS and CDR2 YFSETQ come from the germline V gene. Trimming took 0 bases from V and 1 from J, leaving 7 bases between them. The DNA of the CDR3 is TGCGCCAGCAGCTTGGTTACAGGGAACACTGAAGCTTTCTTT. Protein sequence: CASSLVTGNTEAFF.

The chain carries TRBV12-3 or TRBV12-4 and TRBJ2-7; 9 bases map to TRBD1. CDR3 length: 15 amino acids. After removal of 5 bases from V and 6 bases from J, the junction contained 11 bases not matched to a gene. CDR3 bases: TGTGCCAGCAGTCCCCGCCGGACAGGGGACAGCGAGCAGTACTTC. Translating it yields CASSPRRTGDSEQYF.

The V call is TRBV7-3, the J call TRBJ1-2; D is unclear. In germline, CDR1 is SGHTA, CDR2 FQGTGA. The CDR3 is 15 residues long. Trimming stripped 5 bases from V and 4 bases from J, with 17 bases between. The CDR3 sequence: CASSAGPSRTYGYTF. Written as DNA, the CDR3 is TGTGCCAGCAGCGCCGGGCCGTCGCGAACCTATGGCTACACCTTC.

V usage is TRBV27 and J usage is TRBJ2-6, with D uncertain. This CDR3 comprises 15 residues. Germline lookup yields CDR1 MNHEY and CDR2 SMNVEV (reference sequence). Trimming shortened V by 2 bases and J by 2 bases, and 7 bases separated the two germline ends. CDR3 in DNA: TGTGCCAGCAGTTTAGTCCCTACTGGGGCCAACGTCCTGACTTTC. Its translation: CASSLVPTGANVLTF. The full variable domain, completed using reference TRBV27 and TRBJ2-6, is EAQVTQNPRYLITVTGKKLTVTCSQNMNHEYMSWYRQDPGLGLRQIYYSMNVEVTDKGDVPEGYKVSRKEKRNFPLILESPSPNQTSLYFCASSLVPTGANVLTFGAGSRLTVL.

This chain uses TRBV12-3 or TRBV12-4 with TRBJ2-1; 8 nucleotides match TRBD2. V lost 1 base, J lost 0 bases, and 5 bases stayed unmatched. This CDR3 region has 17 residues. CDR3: CASSLVGSGGSYNEQFF. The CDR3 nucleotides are TGTGCCAGCAGTTTAGTTGGAAGCGGGGGCTCCTACAATGAGCAGTTCTTC.

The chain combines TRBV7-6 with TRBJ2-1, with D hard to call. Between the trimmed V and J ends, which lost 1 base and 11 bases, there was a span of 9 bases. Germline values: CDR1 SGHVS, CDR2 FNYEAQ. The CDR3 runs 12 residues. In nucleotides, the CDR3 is TGTGCCAGCAGCTTAGGCGACACAAAGCAGTTCTTC. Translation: CASSLGDTKQFF.

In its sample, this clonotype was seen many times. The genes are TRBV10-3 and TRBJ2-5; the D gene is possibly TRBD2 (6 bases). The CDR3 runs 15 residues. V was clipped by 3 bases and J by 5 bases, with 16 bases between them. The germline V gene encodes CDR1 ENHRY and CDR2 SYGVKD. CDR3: CAISDLGGTGETQYF. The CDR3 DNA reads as TGTGCCATCAGTGACCTCGGCGGGACTGGGGAGACCCAGTACTTC.

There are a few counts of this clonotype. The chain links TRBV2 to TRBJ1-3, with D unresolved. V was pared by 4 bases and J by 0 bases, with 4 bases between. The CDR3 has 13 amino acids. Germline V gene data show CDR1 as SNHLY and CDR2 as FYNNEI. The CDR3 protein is CASSVGSGNTIYF. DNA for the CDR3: TGTGCCAGCAGTGTCGGCTCTGGAAACACCATATATTTT.

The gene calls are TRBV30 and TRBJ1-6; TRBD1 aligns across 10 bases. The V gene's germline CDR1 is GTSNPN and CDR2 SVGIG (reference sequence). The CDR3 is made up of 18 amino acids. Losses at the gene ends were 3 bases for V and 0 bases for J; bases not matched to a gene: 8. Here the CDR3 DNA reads TGTGCCTGGAGCCGGGACAGGGGAATAAGCTCCTATAATTCACCCCTCCACTTT. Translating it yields CAWSRDRGISSYNSPLHF.